This T cell receptor beta chain was identified in a study of blood T cell repertoires in COVID-19. On the study more broadly: In each case, the material was cDNA or gDNA derived from T cells, B-cell-depleted T cells, or PBMCs.

The data were produced by immunoSEQ multiplex PCR, yet TCRdb's version contains in-frame clones alone and is incomplete. The top ten clones hold about 7% of a sample with a few hundred thousand clones, almost 85% of them seen once. CDR3 length equals 13 residues. The chain carries TRBV1 and TRBJ1-2. TRBV1 is termed a pseudogene. The sequence was obtained from a human donor in a cohort sampled during active COVID-19. The sequencing input was peripheral blood. CDR3 region: CTSSQGGDYGYTF. The CDR3 DNA reads as TGCACCAGCAGCCAAGGGGGGGACTATGGCTACACCTTC.